This T cell receptor beta chain was found in a study of Tregs in tolerant kidney transplant recipients. On the study more broadly: Mixed chimerism was transient after nonmyeloablative marrow transplants from related graft donors. General observations from the study: The most relevant donor-specific Treg TCRbeta repertoire apparently came from expansion with activated donor B cells. For some patients, primers changed over time, blocking nucleotide-level comparison.

Measured with immunoSEQ multiplex PCR; TCRdb has only the in-frame clones, and not every one. The table lists about 15,000 clones, around 77% of them singletons. There are a few counts of this clone. No antigen is known for it. This CDR3 has 12 amino acids. From germline, CDR1 is MNHEY and CDR2 SVGAGI. V lost 5 bases, J lost 5 bases, and 1 base stayed unmatched. The sample consisted of Tregs from blood, taken before the transplant. The chain carries TRBV6-5 and TRBJ2-7; 9 bases map to TRBD1. This clonotype was obtained from a human donor who received a combined kidney and bone marrow transplant. CDR3 loop: CASSRTGDEQYF. CDR3 bases: TGTGCCAGCAGTAGGACAGGGGACGAGCAGTACTTC.